This T cell receptor beta chain emerged from a study of blood T cell repertoires in COVID-19. Study-level background: Samples taken during acute and convalescent COVID-19 were collected in the United States, Italy and Spain. T cells, B-cell-depleted T cells, or PBMCs supplied cDNA or gDNA.

Per the original methods: Reference gene primers were amplified, and this amplification served to estimate nucleated cell counts. The data were produced by immunoSEQ multiplex PCR, yet TCRdb's version contains in-frame clones alone and is incomplete. D and trimming come from the DNA, and the V and J calls and clone size come from that table. The table records approximately 99,000 clones, 88% of them present only once. This TCR was sampled from a human donor in a cohort sampled during active COVID-19. Sequencing used peripheral blood.

The CDR3 here is CATSETQYF. CDR3 nucleotide sequence: TGTGCCACTAGCGAGACCCAGTACTTC. V gene TRBV7-9 combines with J gene TRBJ2-5; the D gene is possibly TRBD2 (5 bases). CDR1 is SEHNR and CDR2 is FQNEAQ in the germline V gene (reference sequence). The length of the CDR3 is 9 residues. Deletions cut 10 bases from V and 5 bases from J, with 5 bases between.